This TCR beta chain was captured by sequencing in a study of T cells in Graves' hyperthyroidism and ophthalmopathy (dated by TCRdb to between 2018 and 2020). For context, the study as a whole: Peripheral blood was sampled at the time of initial diagnosis, prior to any treatment. A discovery cohort of roughly 100 patients, about 43 with Graves' ophthalmopathy and 57 with stable Graves' hyperthyroidism, was used to find distinguishing TCR V-J signatures. Prospective prediction of ophthalmopathy was tested in an independent validation cohort consisting of about 19 hyperthyroidism patients and around 16 patients who later progressed to ophthalmopathy. The approximately 90 discovery patients were randomly split 7:3 into training and test sets. Thyroid tissue and blood T-cell repertoires from six Graves' hyperthyroidism patients were also compared in the study. Following sampling, methimazole starting at 30 mg daily was given to hyperthyroidism patients, and high-dose intravenous methylprednisolone was given to ophthalmopathy patients. The paper reports TCR Vbeta CDR3 sequencing of more than 120 peripheral blood samples: 40 or so ophthalmopathy, about 75 hyperthyroidism and approximately 17 progressor patients.

As concerns this clonotype: No antigen is known for it. The junction and the germline gene differ at one end; a read error may be behind it.

General findings and caveats noted by the study authors: In cross-validation, a model built on a 13 V-J signature told ophthalmopathy apart from stable hyperthyroidism with 87.88% sensitivity and roughly 82% specificity, and in testing the same model reached 80%/75%. Sample size was not statistically predetermined, and investigators were not blinded to group allocation. Blood samples also contained most of the expanded thyroid clonotypes (frequency above 0.001), which suggests that blood repertoires may reflect thyroid immune responses. In validation, the model predicted progression to ophthalmopathy with approximately 71% sensitivity and around 72% specificity, a median of about 6 months before onset.

The TCR beta CDR3 regions were amplified from the RNA transcripts. A first-round RT-PCR of the TCR CDR3 used the HTBI primer set with the Qiagen OneStep RT-PCR kit. Libraries were constructed in a second round of multiplex PCR, after which size selection and purification were carried out. Paired-end sequencing of the libraries was performed with 100 bp reads on an Illumina HiSeq2000. The authors' pipeline ran thus. SOAPnuke was used to process the raw data, throwing out any read that contained adapters or uncalled bases, had a mean Phred below 15, or lacked an exact constant-primer or identifier match. COPE v1.2.5 was used to merge high-quality paired reads, and clonotypes were defined as unique nucleotide sequences. MiTCR v1.1 was used to align the clonotypes against IMGT TRBV, TRBD and TRBJ reference segments. The analysis was restricted to V-J combinations with a frequency above 0.0001, which together covered 99% to 99.2% of the repertoires. A TCS score was defined as the ratio of F50 (clonal expansion) to E x V (chaos), with BLOSUM62-based TCRdist applied between CDR3 peptides within each V-J. Welch's t-statistics and random forest reduced roughly 530 V-J features to 10 to 15, which were used in a naive Bayes classifier (R e1071). TCRdb reprocessed the public reads (quality trimming at Q25 with fastp, clone calling with MiXCR) and kept in-frame beta chains. Entries are consolidated by CDR3 protein sequence, retaining the most common genes and DNA. For this entry, the V and J calls and clone size follow TCRdb and not the study's own pipeline. The sample table holds hundreds of thousands of distinct CDR3 sequences, of which 14% were seen once. The ten most abundant clones make up approximately 13% of the sample.

CDR3 length: 15 amino acids, cysteine to phenylalanine. CDR3 DNA is the only sequence kept; it has 45 bases, read in frame from the first base. CDR1 and CDR2 (LNHDA, SQIVND) derive from the germline V gene (reference sequence). Ophthalmopathy patients had moderately to severely active disease, Clinical Activity Score of at least 3, NOSPECS grade of at least 4, and duration under 3 months. The study excluded patients with uncontrolled infections, other autoimmune diseases, pregnancy or lactation. Diagnoses were established on the basis of clinical symptoms, serum thyroxine and TRAb, thyroid ultrasound, and orbital computed tomography. PBMCs were isolated from roughly 10 ml of fresh peripheral blood by Ficoll-Paque density gradient centrifugation. Trizol reagent was used to extract total RNA, and RNA quality was then checked on an Agilent 2100 Bioanalyzer.

The TCR originated in a woman in her forties or fifties with Graves' ophthalmopathy. The chain is encoded by TRBV19 joined to TRBJ2-1; TRBD2 fits 8 bases in the junction. The sequencing sample was made of blood. The sequenced DNA: TGTGCCAGTAGTATTCGGGGGGGCTCCTACAATGAGCAGCTCTTC. It specifies CASSIRGGSYNEQLF. Beyond the CDR3, the reference TRBV19 and TRBJ2-1 genes provide the residues; the full variable domain reads: DGGITQSPKYLFRKEGQNVTLSCEQNLNHDAMYWYRQDPGQGLRLIYYSQIVNDFQKGDIAEGYSVSREKKESFPLTVTSAQKNPTAFYLCASSIRGGSYNEQLFGPGTRLTVL.